This T cell receptor (beta chain) was recorded in a study of Tregs in tolerant kidney transplant recipients. Some clones are missing from TCRdb's copy, which holds only in-frame ones; the method was immunoSEQ multiplex PCR. Of approximately 67,000 clones in the sample, roughly 92% were seen once. Germline V gene data show CDR1 as SGDLS and CDR2 as YYNGEE. This CDR3 contains 12 residues. Trimming removed 4 bases at V and 9 bases at J, with 11 bases between. General observations from the study: Few patients were studied, so findings need validation in larger groups.

Notes on this clone: Its target is not known.

This sample comprised CD8+ T cells from blood, obtained before the transplant. J is TRBJ2-1 and V is TRBV9; tentative D call: TRBD2 (6 bases). This receptor was obtained from a human donor who received a combined kidney and bone marrow transplant. The CDR3 coding sequence is TGTGCCAGCAGCTCCCGGGAGAGTGAGCAGTTCTTC. As protein: CASSSRESEQFF. Based on the CDR3 plus reference TRBV9 and TRBJ2-1, the full variable domain is DSGVTQTPKHLITATGQRVTLRCSPRSGDLSVYWYQQSLDQGLQFLIQYYNGEERAKGNILERFSAQQFPDLHSELNLSSLELGDSALYFCASSSRESEQFFGPGTRLTVL.